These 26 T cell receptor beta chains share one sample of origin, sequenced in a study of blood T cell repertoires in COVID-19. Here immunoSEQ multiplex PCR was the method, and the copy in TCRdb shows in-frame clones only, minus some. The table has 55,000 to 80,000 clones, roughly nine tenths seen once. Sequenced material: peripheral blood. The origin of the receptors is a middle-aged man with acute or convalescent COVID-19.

The CDR3 reads CASSLTGNNEKLFF. CDR3 nucleotide sequence: TGTGCCAGCAGCTTAACAGGGAATAATGAAAAACTGTTTTTT. The genes are TRBV7-9 and TRBJ1-4; tentatively, D is TRBD1 (6 bases). The CDR3 length is 14 residues. V was trimmed by 2 bases and J by 4 bases, leaving 8 bases between them. Germline lookup yields CDR1 SEHNR and CDR2 FQNEAQ (reference sequence).

CDR3 DNA sequence: TGTGCCAGCAGCCGGGGGGGAAAAAACTATGGCTACACCTTC. It yields the protein CASSRGGKNYGYTF. The chain uses TRBV28 and TRBJ1-2; D is possibly TRBD1 (5 bases). The CDR3 runs to 14 residues. Trimming took off 6 bases at V and 2 bases at J, with 13 bases between the two ends. Germline CDR1 and CDR2: MDHEN and SYDVKM.

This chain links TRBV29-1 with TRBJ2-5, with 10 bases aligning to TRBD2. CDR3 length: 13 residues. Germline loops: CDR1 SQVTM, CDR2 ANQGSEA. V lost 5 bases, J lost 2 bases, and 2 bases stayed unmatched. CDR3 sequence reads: CSVTSGTQETQYF. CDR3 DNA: TGCAGCGTTACTAGCGGGACTCAAGAGACCCAGTACTTC.

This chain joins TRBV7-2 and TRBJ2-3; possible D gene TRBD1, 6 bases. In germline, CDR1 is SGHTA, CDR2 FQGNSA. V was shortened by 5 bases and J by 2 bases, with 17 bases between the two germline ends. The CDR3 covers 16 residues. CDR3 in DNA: TGTGCCAGCAGCCCTTCAACAGGGTCGTACACAGATACGCAGTATTTT. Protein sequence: CASSPSTGSYTDTQYF.

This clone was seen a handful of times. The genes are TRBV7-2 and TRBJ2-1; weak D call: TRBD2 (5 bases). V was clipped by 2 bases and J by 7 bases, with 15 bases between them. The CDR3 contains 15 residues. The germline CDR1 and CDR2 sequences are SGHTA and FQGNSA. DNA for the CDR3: TGTGCCAGCAGCTTATGGTCTAGCCAGATAAATGAGCAGTTCTTC. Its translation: CASSLWSSQINEQFF.

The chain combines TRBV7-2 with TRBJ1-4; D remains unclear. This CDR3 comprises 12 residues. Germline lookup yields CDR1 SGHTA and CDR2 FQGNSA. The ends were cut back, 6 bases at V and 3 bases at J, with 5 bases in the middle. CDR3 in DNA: TGTGCCAGCAGGGACTCTAATGAAAAACTGTTTTTT. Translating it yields CASRDSNEKLFF.

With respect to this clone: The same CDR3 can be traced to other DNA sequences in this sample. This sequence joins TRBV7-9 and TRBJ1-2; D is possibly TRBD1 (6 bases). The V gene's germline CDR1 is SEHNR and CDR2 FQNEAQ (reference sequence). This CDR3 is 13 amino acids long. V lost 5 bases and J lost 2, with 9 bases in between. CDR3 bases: TGTGCCAGCAGCCCAGGACAGAACTATGGCTACACCTTC. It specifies CASSPGQNYGYTF.

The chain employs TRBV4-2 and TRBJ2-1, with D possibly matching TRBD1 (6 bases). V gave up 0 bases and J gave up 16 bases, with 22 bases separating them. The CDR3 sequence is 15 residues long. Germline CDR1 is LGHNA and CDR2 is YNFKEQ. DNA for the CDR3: TGTGCCAGCAGCCAAGATCAGGGGCACGGTTTAGGACAATTCTTC. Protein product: CASSQDQGHGLGQFF.

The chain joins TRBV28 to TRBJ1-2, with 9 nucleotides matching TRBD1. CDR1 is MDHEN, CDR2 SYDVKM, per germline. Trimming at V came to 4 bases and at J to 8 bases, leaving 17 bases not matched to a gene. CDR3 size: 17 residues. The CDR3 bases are TGTGCCAGCAGTTCATCCGGGACAGGGCGCCTCTCTCGCGGCTACACCTTC. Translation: CASSSSGTGRLSRGYTF.

This CDR3 reads CASSSIGDGNTIYF. DNA for the CDR3: TGTGCCAGTAGTTCGATAGGGGATGGAAACACCATATATTTT. V gene TRBV19 combines with J gene TRBJ1-3; TRBD1 might be the D (5 bases). Germline V lookup: CDR1 LNHDA, CDR2 SQIVND (reference sequence). The CDR3 covers 14 residues. The V end lost 5 bases, the J end lost 3 bases, and 11 bases lay between the germline ends.

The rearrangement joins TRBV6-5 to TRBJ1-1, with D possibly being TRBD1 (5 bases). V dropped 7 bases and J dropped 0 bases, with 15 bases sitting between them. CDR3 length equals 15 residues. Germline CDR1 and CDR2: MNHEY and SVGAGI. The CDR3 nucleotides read TGTGCCAGCATCCCCGTCGGGGGGGTGAACACTGAAGCTTTCTTT. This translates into CASIPVGGVNTEAFF.

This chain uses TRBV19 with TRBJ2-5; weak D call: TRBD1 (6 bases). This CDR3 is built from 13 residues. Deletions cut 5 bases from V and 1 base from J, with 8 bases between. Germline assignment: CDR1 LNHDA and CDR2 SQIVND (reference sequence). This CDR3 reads CASSQGPQETQYF. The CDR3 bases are TGTGCCAGTAGTCAGGGGCCCCAAGAGACCCAGTACTTC.

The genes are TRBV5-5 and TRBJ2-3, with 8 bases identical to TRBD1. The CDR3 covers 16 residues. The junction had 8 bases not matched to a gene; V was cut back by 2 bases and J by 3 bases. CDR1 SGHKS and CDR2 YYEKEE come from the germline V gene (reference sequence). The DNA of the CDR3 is TGTGCCAGCAGCTTCAGGGCAGGGGGCTTTACAGATACGCAGTATTTT. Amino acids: CASSFRAGGFTDTQYF.

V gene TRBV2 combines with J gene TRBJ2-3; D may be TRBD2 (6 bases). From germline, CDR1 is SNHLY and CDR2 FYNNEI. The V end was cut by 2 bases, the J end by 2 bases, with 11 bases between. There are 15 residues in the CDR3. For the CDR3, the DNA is TGTGCCAGCAGTGAACAAGCGGGCGCCACAGATACGCAGTATTTT. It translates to CASSEQAGATDTQYF.

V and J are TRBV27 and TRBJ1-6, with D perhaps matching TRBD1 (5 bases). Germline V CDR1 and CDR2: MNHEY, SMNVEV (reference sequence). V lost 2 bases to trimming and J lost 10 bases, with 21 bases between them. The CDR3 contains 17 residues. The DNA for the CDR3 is TGTGCCAGCAGTTTAGGGTTGTGGGGGGAGTCGGAATCACCCCTCCACTTT. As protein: CASSLGLWGESESPLHF.

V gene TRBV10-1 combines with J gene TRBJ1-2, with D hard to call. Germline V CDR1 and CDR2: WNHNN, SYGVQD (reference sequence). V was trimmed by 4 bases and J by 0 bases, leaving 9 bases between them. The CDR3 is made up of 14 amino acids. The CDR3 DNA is TGCGCCAGCAGTGCTTTTCGGGCTAACTATGGCTACACCTTC. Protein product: CASSAFRANYGYTF.

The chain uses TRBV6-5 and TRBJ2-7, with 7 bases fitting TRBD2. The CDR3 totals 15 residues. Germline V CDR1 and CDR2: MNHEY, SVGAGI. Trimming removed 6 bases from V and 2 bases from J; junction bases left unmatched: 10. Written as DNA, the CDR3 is TGTGCCAGCAGCAAGGGGCGGGGGACCGCCTACGAGCAGTACGTC. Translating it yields CASSKGRGTAYEQYV.

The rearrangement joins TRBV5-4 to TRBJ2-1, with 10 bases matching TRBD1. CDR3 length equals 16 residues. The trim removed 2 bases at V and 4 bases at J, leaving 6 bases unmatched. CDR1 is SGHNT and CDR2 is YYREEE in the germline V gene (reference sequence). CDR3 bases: TGTGCCAGCAGCTTTCTGGACAGGGGGAATTACAATGAGCAGTTCTTC. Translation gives CASSFLDRGNYNEQFF.

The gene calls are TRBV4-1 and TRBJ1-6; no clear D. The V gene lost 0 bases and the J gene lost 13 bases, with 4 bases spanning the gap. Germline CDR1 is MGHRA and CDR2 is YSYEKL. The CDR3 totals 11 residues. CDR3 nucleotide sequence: TGCGCCAGCAGCCAAGAGGGCCCCCTCCACTTT. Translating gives CASSQEGPLHF.

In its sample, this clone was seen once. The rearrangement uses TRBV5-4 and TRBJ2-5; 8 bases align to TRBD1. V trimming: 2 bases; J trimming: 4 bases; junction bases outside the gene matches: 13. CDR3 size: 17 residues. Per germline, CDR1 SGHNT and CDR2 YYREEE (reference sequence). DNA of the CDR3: TGTGCCAGCAGCTTTGGTACAGGGGGGTCATGGGGAGAGACCCAGTACTTC. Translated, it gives CASSFGTGGSWGETQYF.

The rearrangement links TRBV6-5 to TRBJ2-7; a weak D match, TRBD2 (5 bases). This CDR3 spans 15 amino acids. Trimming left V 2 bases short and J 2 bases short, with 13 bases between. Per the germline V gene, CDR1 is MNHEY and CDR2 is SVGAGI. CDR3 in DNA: TGTGCCAGCAGTTACGGAGGCCACCTTCCCTACGAGCAGTACTTC. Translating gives CASSYGGHLPYEQYF.

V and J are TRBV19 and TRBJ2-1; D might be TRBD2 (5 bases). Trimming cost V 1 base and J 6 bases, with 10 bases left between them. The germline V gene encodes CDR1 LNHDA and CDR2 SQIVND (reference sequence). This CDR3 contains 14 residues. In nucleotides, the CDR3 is TGTGCCAGTAGTATAGCGGGATGGGGCAATGAGCAGTTCTTC. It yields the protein CASSIAGWGNEQFF.

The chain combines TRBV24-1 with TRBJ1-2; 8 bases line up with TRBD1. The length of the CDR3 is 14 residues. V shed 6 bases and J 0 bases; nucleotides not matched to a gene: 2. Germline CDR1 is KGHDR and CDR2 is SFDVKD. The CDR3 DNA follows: TGTGCCACCAGTTCAGGGGGCGCTAACTATGGCTACACCTTC. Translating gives CATSSGGANYGYTF.

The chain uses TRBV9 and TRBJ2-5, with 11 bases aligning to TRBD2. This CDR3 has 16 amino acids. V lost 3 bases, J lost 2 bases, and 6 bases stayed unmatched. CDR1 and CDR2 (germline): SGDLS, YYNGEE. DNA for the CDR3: TGTGCCAGCAGCGCTTTGGGGACTAGCGGACAAGAGACCCAGTACTTC. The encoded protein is CASSALGTSGQETQYF.

This CDR3 reads CASSSRRGFDEKLFF. CDR3 coding DNA: TGTGCCAGCAGCTCCCGTCGGGGGTTTGATGAAAAACTGTTTTTT. The genes are TRBV6-5 and TRBJ1-4; D is possibly TRBD1 (5 bases). Germline V CDR1 and CDR2: MNHEY, SVGAGI. The CDR3 runs 15 residues. V was pared by 6 bases and J by 6 bases, with 17 bases between.

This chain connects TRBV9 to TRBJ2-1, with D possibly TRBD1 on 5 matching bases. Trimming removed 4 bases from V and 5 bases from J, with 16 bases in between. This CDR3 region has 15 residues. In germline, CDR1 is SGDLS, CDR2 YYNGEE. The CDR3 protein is CASSPPRVGNNEQFF. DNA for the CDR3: TGTGCCAGCAGCCCCCCCAGGGTTGGGAACAATGAGCAGTTCTTC.